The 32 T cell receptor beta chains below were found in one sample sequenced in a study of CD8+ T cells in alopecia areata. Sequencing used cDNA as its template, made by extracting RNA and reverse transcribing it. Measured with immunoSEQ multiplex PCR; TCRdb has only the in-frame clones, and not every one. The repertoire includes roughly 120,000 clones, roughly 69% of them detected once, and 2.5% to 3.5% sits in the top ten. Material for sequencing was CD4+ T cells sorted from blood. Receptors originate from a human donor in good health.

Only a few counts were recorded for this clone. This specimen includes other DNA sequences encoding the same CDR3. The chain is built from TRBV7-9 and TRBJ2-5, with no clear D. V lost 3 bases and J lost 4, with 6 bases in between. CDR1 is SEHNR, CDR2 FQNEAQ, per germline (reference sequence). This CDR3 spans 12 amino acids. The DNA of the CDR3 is TGTGCCAGCAGCTTCGGCCGAGAGACCCAGTACTTC. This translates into CASSFGRETQYF.

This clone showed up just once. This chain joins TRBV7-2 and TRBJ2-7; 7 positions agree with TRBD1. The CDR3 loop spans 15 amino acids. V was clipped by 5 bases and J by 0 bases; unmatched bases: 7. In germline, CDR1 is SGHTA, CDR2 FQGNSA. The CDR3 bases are TGTGCCAGCAGCCCACCGGACAGGTTCTCCTACGAGCAGTACTTC. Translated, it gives CASSPPDRFSYEQYF.

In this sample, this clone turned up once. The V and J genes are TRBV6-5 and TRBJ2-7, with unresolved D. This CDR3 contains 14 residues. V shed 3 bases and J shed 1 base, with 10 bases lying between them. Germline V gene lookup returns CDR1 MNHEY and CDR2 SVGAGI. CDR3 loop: CASSYTALSYEQYF. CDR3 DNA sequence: TGTGCCAGCAGTTATACCGCCCTATCCTACGAGCAGTACTTC.

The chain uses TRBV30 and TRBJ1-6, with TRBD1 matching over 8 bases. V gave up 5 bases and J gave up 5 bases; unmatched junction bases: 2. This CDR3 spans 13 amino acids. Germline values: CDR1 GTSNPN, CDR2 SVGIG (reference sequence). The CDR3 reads CAWSGQDNSPLHF. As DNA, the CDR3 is TGTGCCTGGTCGGGACAGGATAATTCACCCCTCCACTTT.

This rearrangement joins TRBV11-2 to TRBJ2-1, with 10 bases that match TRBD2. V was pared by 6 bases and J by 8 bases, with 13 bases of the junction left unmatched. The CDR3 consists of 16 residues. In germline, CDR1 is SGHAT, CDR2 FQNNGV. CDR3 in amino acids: CASSPPGQRGGDEQFF. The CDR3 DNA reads TGTGCCAGCAGTCCTCCCGGGCAGCGGGGGGGCGATGAGCAGTTCTTC.

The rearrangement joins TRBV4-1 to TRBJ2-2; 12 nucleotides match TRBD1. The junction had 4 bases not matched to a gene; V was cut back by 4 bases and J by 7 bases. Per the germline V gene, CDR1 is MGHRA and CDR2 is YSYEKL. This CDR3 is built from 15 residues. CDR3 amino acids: CASSLGQGAFGELFF. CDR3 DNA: TGCGCCAGCAGCCTGGGACAGGGGGCTTTCGGGGAGCTGTTTTTT.

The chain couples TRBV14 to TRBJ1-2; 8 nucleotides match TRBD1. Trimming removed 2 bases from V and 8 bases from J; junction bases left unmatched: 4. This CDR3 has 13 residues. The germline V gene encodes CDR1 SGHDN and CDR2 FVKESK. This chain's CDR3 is CASSQSDRGGYTF. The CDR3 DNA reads TGTGCCAGCAGCCAAAGTGACAGGGGCGGCTACACCTTC.

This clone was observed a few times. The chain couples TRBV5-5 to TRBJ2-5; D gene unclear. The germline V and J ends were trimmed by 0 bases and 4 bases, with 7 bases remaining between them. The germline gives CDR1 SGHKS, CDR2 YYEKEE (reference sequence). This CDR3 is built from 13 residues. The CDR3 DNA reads TGTGCCAGCAGCTTGGGCATTTCAGAGACCCAGTACTTC. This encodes CASSLGISETQYF. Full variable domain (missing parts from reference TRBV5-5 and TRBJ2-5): DAGVTQSPTHLIKTRGQQVTLRCSPISGHKSVSWYQQVLGQGPQFIFQYYEKEERGRGNFPDRFSARQFPNYSSELNVNALLLGDSALYLCASSLGISETQYFGPGTRLLVL.

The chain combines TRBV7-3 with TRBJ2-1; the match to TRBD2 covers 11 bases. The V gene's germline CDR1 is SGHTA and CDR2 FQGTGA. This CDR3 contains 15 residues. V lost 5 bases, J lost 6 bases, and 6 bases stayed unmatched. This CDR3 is CASSTGTSGTNEQFF. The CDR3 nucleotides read TGTGCCAGCAGCACAGGGACTAGCGGAACCAATGAGCAGTTCTTC.

CDR3 nucleotide sequence: TGCAGCGTTCTCGAGGGGTCGAACTATGGCTACACCTTC. This translates into CSVLEGSNYGYTF. This chain links TRBV29-1 with TRBJ1-2; tentatively, D is TRBD1 (5 bases). Germline loops: CDR1 SQVTM, CDR2 ANQGSEA. V lost 5 bases to trimming and J lost 2 bases, with 12 bases between them. The length of the CDR3 is 13 residues.

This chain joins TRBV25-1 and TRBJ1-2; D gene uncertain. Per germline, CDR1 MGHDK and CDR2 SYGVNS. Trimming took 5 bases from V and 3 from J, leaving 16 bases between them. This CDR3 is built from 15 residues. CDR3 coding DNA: TGTGCCAGCAGTCCTCCGGAAGGGCACGACTATGGCTACACCTTC. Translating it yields CASSPPEGHDYGYTF.

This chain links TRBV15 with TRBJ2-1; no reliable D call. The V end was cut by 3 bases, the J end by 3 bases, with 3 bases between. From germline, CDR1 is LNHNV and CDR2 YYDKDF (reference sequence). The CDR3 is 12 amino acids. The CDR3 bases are TGTGCCACCAGCAGGGGCTACAATGAGCAGTTCTTC. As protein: CATSRGYNEQFF. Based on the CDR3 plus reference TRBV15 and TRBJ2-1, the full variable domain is DAMVIQNPRYQVTQFGKPVTLSCSQTLNHNVMYWYQQKSSQAPKLLFHYYDKDFNNEADTPDNFQSRRPNTSFCFLDIRSPGLGDTAMYLCATSRGYNEQFFGPGTRLTVL.

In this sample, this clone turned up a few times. CDR3 sequence reads: CAWSQASTGELFF. The DNA of the CDR3 is TGTGCCTGGAGTCAGGCCTCCACCGGGGAGCTGTTTTTT. The chain joins TRBV30 to TRBJ2-2; D remains ambiguous. The V end was cut by 2 bases, the J end by 4 bases, with 8 bases between. The CDR3 consists of 13 residues. Germline-derived CDR1 and CDR2 are GTSNPN and SVGIG (reference sequence).

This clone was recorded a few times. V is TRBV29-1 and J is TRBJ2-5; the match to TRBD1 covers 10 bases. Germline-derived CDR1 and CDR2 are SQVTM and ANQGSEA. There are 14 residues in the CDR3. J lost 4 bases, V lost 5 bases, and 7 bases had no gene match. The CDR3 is CSVHHDRGPETQYF. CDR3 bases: TGCAGCGTTCATCACGACAGGGGGCCAGAGACCCAGTACTTC.

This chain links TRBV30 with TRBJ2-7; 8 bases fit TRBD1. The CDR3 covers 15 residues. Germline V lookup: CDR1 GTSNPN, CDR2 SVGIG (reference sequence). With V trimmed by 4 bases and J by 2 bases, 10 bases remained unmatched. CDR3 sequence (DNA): TGTGCCTGGACCAGAGGGGGGACAGGACCCTACGAGCAGTACTTC. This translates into CAWTRGGTGPYEQYF.

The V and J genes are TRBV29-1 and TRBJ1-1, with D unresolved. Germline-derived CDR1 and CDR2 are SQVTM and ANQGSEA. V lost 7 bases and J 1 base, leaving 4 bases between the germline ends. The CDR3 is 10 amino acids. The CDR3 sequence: CSGQNTEAFF. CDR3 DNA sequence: TGCAGCGGCCAGAACACTGAAGCTTTCTTT. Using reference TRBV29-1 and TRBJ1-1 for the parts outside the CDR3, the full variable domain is SAVISQKPSRDICQRGTSLTIQCQVDSQVTMMFWYRQQPGQSLTLIATANQGSEATYESGFVIDKFPISRPNLTFSTLTVSNMSPEDSSIYLCSGQNTEAFFGQGTRLTVV.

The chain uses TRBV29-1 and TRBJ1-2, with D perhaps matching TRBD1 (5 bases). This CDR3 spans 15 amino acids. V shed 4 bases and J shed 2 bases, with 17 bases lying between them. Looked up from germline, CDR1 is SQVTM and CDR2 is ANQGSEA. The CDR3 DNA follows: TGCAGCGTTGTTTCCAGGGCGAGCCAAAACTATGGCTACACCTTC. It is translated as CSVVSRASQNYGYTF.

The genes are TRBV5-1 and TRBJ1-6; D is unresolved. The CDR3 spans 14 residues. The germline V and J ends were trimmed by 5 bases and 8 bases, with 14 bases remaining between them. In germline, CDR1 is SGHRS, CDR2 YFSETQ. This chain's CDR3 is CASRVRPVYSPLHF. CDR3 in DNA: TGCGCCAGCAGAGTGAGGCCAGTGTATTCACCCCTCCACTTT.

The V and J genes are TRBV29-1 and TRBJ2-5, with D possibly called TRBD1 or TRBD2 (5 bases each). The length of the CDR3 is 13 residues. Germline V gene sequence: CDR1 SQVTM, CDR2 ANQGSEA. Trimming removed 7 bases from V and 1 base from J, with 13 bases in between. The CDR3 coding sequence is TGCAGCGGGTCCCGGGACCGCCAAGAGACCCAGTACTTC. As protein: CSGSRDRQETQYF. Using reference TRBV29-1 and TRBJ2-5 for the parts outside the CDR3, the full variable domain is SAVISQKPSRDICQRGTSLTIQCQVDSQVTMMFWYRQQPGQSLTLIATANQGSEATYESGFVIDKFPISRPNLTFSTLTVSNMSPEDSSIYLCSGSRDRQETQYFGPGTRLLVL.

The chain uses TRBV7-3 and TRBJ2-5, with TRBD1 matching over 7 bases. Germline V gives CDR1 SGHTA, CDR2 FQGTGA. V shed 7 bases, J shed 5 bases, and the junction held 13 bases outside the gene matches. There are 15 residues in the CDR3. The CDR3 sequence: CASTKSGTVTETQYF. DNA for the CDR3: TGTGCCAGCACCAAATCCGGGACAGTTACCGAGACCCAGTACTTC.

The CDR3 spells CASRTGGNQPQHF. DNA for the CDR3: TGTGCCAGCCGGACAGGGGGCAATCAGCCCCAGCATTTT. This chain connects TRBV28 to TRBJ1-5; 9 nucleotides align to TRBD1. J lost 2 bases, V lost 8 bases, and 1 base had no gene match. Germline CDR1 and CDR2: MDHEN and SYDVKM. The CDR3 has 13 amino acids.

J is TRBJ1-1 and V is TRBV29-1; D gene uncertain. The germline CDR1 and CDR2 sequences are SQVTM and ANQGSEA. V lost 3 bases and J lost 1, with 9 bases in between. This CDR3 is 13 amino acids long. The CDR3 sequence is CSVDETGNTEAFF. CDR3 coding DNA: TGCAGCGTTGACGAGACGGGGAACACTGAAGCTTTCTTT.

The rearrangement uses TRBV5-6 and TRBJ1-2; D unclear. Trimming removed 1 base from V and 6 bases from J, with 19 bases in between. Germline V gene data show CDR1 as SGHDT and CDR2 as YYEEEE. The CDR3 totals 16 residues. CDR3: CASSLKGQIGEDGYTF. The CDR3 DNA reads TGTGCCAGCAGCTTGAAGGGTCAAATCGGGGAAGATGGCTACACCTTC.

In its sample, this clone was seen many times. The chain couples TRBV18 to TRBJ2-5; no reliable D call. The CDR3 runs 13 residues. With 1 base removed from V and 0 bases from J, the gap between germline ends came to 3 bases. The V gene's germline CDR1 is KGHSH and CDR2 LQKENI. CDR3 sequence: CASSPQYQETQYF. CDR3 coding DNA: TGTGCCAGCTCACCACAGTACCAAGAGACCCAGTACTTC.

CDR3 DNA sequence: TGTGCCTGGAGTGCCCCCGGGACAGTGAACACTGAAGCTTTCTTT. Its protein product is CAWSAPGTVNTEAFF. The V call is TRBV30, the J call TRBJ1-1, with 7 bases lining up with TRBD1. The V segment lost 1 base and the J segment 0 bases; nucleotides outside the gene matches: 5. This CDR3 region has 15 residues. Per germline, CDR1 GTSNPN and CDR2 SVGIG (reference sequence).

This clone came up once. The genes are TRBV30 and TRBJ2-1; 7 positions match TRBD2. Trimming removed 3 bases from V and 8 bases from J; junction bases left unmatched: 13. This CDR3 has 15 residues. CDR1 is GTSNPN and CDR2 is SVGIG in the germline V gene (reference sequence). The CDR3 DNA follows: TGTGCCTGGAGCCGCGAGCAGGGAGGGAGGGATGAGCAGTTCTTC. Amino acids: CAWSREQGGRDEQFF.

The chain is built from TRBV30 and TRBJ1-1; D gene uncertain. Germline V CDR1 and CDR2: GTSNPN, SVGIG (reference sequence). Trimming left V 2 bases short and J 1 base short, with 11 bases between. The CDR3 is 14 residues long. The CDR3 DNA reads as TGTGCCTGGAGTTTTGAAGTTCGGAACACTGAAGCTTTCTTT. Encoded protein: CAWSFEVRNTEAFF.

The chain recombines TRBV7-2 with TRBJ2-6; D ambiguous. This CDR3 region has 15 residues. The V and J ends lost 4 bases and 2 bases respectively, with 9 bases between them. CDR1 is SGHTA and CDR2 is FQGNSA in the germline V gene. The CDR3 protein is CASSSQGTGANVLTF. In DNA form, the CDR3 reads TGTGCCAGCAGCTCCCAAGGGACTGGGGCCAACGTCCTGACTTTC.

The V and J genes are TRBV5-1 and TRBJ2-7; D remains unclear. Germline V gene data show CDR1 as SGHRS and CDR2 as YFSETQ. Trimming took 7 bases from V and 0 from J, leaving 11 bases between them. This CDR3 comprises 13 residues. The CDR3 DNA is TGCGCCAGCCCGGGTCAGGACTCCTACGAGCAGTACTTC. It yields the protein CASPGQDSYEQYF.

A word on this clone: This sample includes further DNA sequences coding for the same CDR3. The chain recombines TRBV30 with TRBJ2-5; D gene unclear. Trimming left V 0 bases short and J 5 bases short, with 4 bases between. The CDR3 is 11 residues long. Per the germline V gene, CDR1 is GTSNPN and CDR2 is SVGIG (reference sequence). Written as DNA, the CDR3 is TGTGCCTGGAGTGTCGGCGAGACCCAGTACTTC. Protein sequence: CAWSVGETQYF.

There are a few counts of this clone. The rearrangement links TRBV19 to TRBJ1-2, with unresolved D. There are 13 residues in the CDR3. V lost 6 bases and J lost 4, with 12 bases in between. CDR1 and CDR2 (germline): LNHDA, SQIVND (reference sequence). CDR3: CASRPQDIYGYTF. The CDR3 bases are TGTGCCAGTAGACCGCAGGATATCTATGGCTACACCTTC.

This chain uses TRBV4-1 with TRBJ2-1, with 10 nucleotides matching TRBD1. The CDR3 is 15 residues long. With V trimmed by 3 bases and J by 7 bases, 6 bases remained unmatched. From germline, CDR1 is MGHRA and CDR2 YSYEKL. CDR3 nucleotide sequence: TGCGCCAGCAGCCAGTTTGGACAGGGGGATAATGAGCAGTTCTTC. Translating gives CASSQFGQGDNEQFF.